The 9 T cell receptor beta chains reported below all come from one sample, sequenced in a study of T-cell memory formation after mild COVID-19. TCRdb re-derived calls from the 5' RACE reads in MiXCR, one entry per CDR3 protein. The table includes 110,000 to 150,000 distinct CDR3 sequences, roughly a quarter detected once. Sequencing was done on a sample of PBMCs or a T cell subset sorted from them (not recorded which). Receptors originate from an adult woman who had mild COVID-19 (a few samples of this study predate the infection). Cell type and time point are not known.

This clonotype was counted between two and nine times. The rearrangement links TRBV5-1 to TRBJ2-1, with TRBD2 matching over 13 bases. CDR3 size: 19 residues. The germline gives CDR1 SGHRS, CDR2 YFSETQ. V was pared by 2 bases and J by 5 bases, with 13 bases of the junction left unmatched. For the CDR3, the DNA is TGCGCCAGCAGCTTCCAAGGTGGACTAGCGGGGGAGTTTAACAATGAGCAGTTCTTC. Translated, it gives CASSFQGGLAGEFNNEQFF.

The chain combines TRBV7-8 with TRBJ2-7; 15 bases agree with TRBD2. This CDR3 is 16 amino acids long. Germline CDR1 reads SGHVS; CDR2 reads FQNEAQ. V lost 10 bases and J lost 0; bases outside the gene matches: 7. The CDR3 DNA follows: TGTGCCACCGCGGGACTAGCGGGAGGCTACTCCTACGAGCAGTACTTC. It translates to CATAGLAGGYSYEQYF.

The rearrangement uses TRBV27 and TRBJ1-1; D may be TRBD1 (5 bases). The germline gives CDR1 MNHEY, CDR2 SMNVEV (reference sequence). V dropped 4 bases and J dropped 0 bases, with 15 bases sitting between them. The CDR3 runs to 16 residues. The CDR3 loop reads CASSSYPRDMNTEAFF. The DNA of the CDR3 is TGTGCCAGCAGTTCCTACCCCAGGGATATGAACACTGAAGCTTTCTTT.

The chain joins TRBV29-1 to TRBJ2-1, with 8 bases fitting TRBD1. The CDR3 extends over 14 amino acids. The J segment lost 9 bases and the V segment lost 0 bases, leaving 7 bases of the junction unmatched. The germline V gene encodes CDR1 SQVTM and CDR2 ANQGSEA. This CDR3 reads CSVEDRAGGSEQFF. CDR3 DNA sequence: TGCAGCGTTGAAGATCGGGCAGGGGGCTCTGAGCAGTTCTTC.

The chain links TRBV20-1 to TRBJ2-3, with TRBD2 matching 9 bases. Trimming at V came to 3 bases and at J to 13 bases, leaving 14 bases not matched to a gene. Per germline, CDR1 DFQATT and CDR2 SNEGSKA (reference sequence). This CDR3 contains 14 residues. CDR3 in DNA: TGCAGTGCTAGCAGTTTGGCTAGCGGGGTGCCGGAGTATTTT. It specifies CSASSLASGVPEYF.

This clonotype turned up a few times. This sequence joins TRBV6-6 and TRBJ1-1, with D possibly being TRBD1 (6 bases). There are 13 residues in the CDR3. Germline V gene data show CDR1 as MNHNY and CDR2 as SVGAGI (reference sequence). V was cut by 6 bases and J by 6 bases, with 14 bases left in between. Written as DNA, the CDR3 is TGTGCCAGCAGCCCTACAGGGTGGGCTGAAGCTTTCTTT. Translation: CASSPTGWAEAFF.

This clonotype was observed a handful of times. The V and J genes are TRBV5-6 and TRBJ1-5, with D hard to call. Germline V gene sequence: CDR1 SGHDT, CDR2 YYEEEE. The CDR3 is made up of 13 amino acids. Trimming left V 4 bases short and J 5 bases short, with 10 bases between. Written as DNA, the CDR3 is TGTGCCAGCAGCCAAGTCGGGGATCAGCCCCAGCATTTT. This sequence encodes CASSQVGDQPQHF. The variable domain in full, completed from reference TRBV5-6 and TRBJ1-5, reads DAGVTQSPTHLIKTRGQQVTLRCSPKSGHDTVSWYQQALGQGPQFIFQYYEEEERQRGNFPDRFSGHQFPNYSSELNVNALLLGDSALYLCASSQVGDQPQHFGDGTRLSIL.

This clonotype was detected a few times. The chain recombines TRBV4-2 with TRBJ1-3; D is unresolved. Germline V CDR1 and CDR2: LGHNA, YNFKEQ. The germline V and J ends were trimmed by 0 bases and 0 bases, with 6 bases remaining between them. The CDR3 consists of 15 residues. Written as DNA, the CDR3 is TGTGCCAGCAGCCAAGAAGAGGGCTCTGGAAACACCATATATTTT. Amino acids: CASSQEEGSGNTIYF.

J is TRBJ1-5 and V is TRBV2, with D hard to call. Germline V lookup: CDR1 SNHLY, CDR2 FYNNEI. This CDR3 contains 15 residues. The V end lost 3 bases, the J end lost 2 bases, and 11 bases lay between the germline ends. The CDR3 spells CASSDPATGNQPQHF. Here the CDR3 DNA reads TGTGCCAGCAGTGATCCTGCAACGGGCAATCAGCCCCAGCATTTT.